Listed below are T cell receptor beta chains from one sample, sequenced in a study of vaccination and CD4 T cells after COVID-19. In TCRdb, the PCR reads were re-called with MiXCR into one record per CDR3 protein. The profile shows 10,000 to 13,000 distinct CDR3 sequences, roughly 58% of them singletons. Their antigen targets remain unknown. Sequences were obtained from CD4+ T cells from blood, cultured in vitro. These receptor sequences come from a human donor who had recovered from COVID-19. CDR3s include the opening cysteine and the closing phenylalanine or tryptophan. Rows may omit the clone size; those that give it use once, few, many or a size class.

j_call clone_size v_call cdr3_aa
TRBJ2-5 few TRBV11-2 CASSSVRGVRTQYF
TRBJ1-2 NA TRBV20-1 CSASFGTGTGVDGYTF
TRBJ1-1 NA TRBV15 CATSRAGLTEAFF
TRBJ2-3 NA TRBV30 CAWSLAGGDTQYF
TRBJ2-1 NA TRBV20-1 CSETGTGLNEQFF
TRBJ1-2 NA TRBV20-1 CSARDQTNYGYTF
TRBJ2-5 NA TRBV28 CASSPSAAGGRAQYF
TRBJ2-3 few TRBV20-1 CSASGKTTDTQYF
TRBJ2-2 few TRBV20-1 CSAKTGADTGELFF
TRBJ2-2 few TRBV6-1 CAGLTGVGELFF